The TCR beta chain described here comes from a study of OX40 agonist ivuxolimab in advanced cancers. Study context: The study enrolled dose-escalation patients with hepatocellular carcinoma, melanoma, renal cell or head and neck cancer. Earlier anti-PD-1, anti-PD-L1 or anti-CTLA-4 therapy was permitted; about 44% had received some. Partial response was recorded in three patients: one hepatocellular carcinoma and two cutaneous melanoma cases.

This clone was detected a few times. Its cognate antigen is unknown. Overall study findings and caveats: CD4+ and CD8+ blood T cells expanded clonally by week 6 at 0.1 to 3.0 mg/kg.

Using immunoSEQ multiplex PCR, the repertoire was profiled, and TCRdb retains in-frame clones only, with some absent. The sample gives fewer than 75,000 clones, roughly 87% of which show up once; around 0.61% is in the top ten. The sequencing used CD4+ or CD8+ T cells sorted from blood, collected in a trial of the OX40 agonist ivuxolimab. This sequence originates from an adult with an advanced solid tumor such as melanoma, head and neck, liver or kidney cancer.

The CDR3 region is CAWSRIGTDTEAFF. Here the CDR3 DNA reads TGTGCCTGGAGTCGAATTGGGACGGACACTGAAGCTTTCTTT. This chain uses TRBV30 with TRBJ1-1; possibly TRBD1 for D (5 bases). Between the trimmed V and J ends, which lost 2 bases and 3 bases, there was a span of 13 bases. CDR1 and CDR2 from the germline V gene are GTSNPN and SVGIG (reference sequence). CDR3 length: 14 amino acids.